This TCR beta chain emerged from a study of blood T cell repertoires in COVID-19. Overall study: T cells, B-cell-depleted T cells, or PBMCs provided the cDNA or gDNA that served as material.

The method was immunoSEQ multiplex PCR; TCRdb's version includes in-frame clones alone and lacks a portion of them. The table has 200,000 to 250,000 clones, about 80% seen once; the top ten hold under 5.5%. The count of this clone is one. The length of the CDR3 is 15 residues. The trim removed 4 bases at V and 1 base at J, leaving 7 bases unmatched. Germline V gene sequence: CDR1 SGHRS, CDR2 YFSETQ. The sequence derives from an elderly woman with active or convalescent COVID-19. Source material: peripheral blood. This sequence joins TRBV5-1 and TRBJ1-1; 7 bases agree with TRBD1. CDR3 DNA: TGCGCCAGCAGCCAACAAGGGGGCGGGAACACTGAAGCTTTCTTT. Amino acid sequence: CASSQQGGGNTEAFF.